This TCR beta chain was sequenced during a study of shared clonotypes between healthy human individuals. Study in general: The cohort had two women and three men, ages 18 to 49. Findings and limits, study-wide: In general, naive subsets displayed greater estimated richness than memory subsets did. The authors sampled blood alone, and tissue repertoires likely differ.

The repertoire was sequenced with immunoSEQ multiplex PCR; TCRdb's copy has only in-frame clones and lacks some. The profile shows roughly 1,000,000 clones, approximately 80% of them singletons. In its sample, this clone was seen a few times. Its antigen is undetermined. The CDR3 contains 13 residues. V was pared by 2 bases and J by 1 base, with 8 bases between. Germline CDR1 reads GTSNPN; CDR2 reads SVGIG (reference sequence). The sequence was collected from a man aged 18 to 29 in good health. Some clones in this sample may be carry-over from other donors' samples. Sequenced sample: memory CD4+ T cells from PBMCs. Subset reported: CD45RA-negative fraction. This chain links TRBV30 with TRBJ1-1; possibly TRBD1 for D (5 bases). The CDR3: CAWSRGPNTEAFF. The CDR3 bases are TGTGCCTGGAGTAGGGGCCCGAACACTGAAGCTTTCTTT.